These 6 T cell receptor beta chains were all obtained from the same sample, sequenced in a study of T cell changes during pregnancy in multiple sclerosis. Data came from immunoSEQ multiplex PCR; TCRdb stores just in-frame clones and leaves some out. The sample gives some 110,000 clones, less than 95% of which show up once; about 1.5% is in the top ten. Sequenced here: peripheral blood, sampled before pregnancy. The receptor source for this set is a female donor with multiple sclerosis, enrolled in a pregnancy study.

The chain employs TRBV9 and TRBJ2-7; the D gene is possibly TRBD2 (6 bases). CDR1 is SGDLS and CDR2 is YYNGEE in the germline V gene. There are 14 residues in the CDR3. Trimming stripped 4 bases from V and 4 bases from J, with 15 bases between. The CDR3 is CASSPRLAGYEQYF. The CDR3 DNA reads TGTGCCAGCAGCCCCAGACTGGCGGGGTACGAGCAGTACTTC. The full variable domain, rest sourced from reference TRBV9 and TRBJ2-7, is DSGVTQTPKHLITATGQRVTLRCSPRSGDLSVYWYQQSLDQGLQFLIQYYNGEERAKGNILERFSAQQFPDLHSELNLSSLELGDSALYFCASSPRLAGYEQYFGPGTRLTVT.

The gene calls are TRBV18 and TRBJ1-3; possible D gene TRBD1, 5 bases. CDR1 is KGHSH and CDR2 is LQKENI in the germline V gene. V was clipped by 3 bases and J by 0 bases, with 18 bases between them. This CDR3 region has 18 residues. CDR3 amino acids: CASSPPETASSSGNTIYF. The CDR3 nucleotides read TGTGCCAGCTCACCTCCCGAGACAGCATCCTCCTCTGGAAACACCATATATTTT.

The genes are TRBV4-2 and TRBJ2-1; perhaps TRBD1 as D (6 bases). The length of the CDR3 is 15 residues. Germline CDR1 LGHNA, CDR2 YNFKEQ. Trimming removed 0 bases at V and 8 bases at J, with 14 bases between. Here the CDR3 reads CASSQETGIKDEQFF. The DNA of the CDR3 is TGTGCCAGCAGCCAAGAGACAGGTATCAAGGATGAGCAGTTCTTC.

The chain is built from TRBV7-2 and TRBJ2-7; 7 bases agree with TRBD1. Germline assignment: CDR1 SGHTA and CDR2 FQGNSA. CDR3 length equals 15 residues. The trim removed 6 bases at V and 2 bases at J, leaving 10 bases unmatched. The CDR3 sequence: CASSRRAGGPYEQYF. DNA for the CDR3: TGTGCCAGCAGTCGCCGGGCAGGGGGACCCTACGAGCAGTACTTC.

The V call is TRBV28, the J call TRBJ1-2; 8 bases are shared with TRBD1. The germline CDR1 and CDR2 sequences are MDHEN and SYDVKM. This CDR3 is 15 amino acids long. With V trimmed by 8 bases and J by 2 bases, 10 bases remained unmatched. For the CDR3, the DNA is TGTGCCAGCCCCACCGGCTACAGGGGGAACTATGGCTACACCTTC. Residues: CASPTGYRGNYGYTF.

The rearrangement joins TRBV14 to TRBJ2-7, with 7 bases matching TRBD1. The CDR3 sequence is 13 residues long. V was clipped by 5 bases and J by 4 bases; unmatched bases: 5. Germline CDR1 and CDR2: SGHDN and FVKESK. CDR3 coding DNA: TGTGCCAGCAGCAGGGGGCTGAGGTACGAGCAGTACTTC. This encodes CASSRGLRYEQYF. Based on the CDR3 plus reference TRBV14 and TRBJ2-7, the full variable domain is EAGVTQFPSHSVIEKGQTVTLRCDPISGHDNLYWYRRVMGKEIKFLLHFVKESKQDESGMPNNRFLAERTGGTYSTLKVQPAELEDSGVYFCASSRGLRYEQYFGPGTRLTVT.